This T cell receptor beta chain comes out of a study of neurological immune-mediated disorders (dated 2019 in TCRdb). Regarding the study in general: Of the 35 or so multiple sclerosis patients, approximately 31 had relapsing-remitting MS and 3 had secondary progressive MS. The cohort was made up of 65 to 75 subjects, consisting of some 14 HAM/TSP patients, 35 or so multiple sclerosis patients and around 20 healthy controls. The approximately 110 TCR-beta libraries covered PBMC samples along with longitudinal samples, technical triplicates, and paired sorted CD4+ and CD8+ T-cell subsets. Peripheral blood TCR-beta repertoires from patients with HTLV-I-associated myelopathy (HAM/TSP), patients with multiple sclerosis, and healthy controls were compared in the study using UMI-based sequencing. Study-wide conclusions, independent of this receptor: TCR clonal expansion was highest in HAM/TSP patients and lowest in MS patients, with MS patients falling below even healthy controls. Phylogenetic analysis grouped repertoires from 18 of 34 MS patients into a cluster of related CDR3 sequences, suggesting a possible repertoire-level signature. The MS cluster showed no association with clinical or MRI features, and the authors stated that larger cohorts are needed. No identical CDR3 amino acid sequences were found to be shared among expanded clones across subjects, suggesting that TCR-beta repertoires were private in all groups.

This clonotype was counted a few times. Its antigen is not yet known. The input lacks base qualities; no much larger clone sits a single base away. cDNA synthesis used template-switch 5'RACE with a primer carrying a 10-nucleotide random unique molecular identifier tagging each TCR transcript. Every sequencing run yielded over 180 million TCR-beta sequences covering 15-18 subjects. Total RNA was extracted with the RNeasy kit. Using the KAPA Real-time Library Amplification kit, TCR-beta VDJ regions were amplified with primers for the TCR constant region and the 5'RACE anchor. Sample indexes and Illumina adaptors were added in a first PCR, after which library yield was increased in a second PCR. After purification with Ampure beads, the TCR product of roughly 650 bp was size-selected on a 2% E-gel SizeSelection system. Library quality was checked on a Bioanalyzer, concentration was measured with Qubit, and libraries were quantified with the Kapa Library Quantification kit before pooling. Libraries were sequenced paired-end 2 x 150 bp on an Illumina HiSeq 2500. To increase sequence diversity, about 23-30% phiX was spiked into each library pool. On the study's bioinformatics: The UMI-based MiGEC pipeline processed quality-filtered reads and removed over 85% of raw TCR sequences during error correction. IMGT germline references were used for aligning VDJ genes, and each clonotype was defined as a unique CDR3 amino acid sequence together with its V-J genes. VDJtools evaluated clonal expansion, Shannon diversity and CDR3 relatedness (CalcPairwiseDistances, ClusterSamples); CLCbio workbench built phylogenetic trees. A clone was classed as expanded if it had 8 or more unique UMIs, a cutoff based on coefficient-of-variation modelling across technical triplicates. Using fastp at Q25 and MiXCR, TCRdb reprocessed the public reads and kept productive beta chains. Merged by CDR3 protein, the rows form single entries marked with the most common genes and DNA. These V and J calls originate from TCRdb's pipeline instead of the authors' own analysis. Across this sample there are more than 40,000 distinct CDR3 sequences, with under 2% seen only once. Of the sample, approximately 2.3% falls within the top ten clones.

V was cut back by 0 bases and J by 0 bases, leaving a gap of 3 bases between them. The germline V gene specifies SGDLS as CDR1 and YYNGEE as CDR2. From the cysteine up to the phenylalanine, the CDR3 has a length of 13 residues. Solely the CDR3 DNA is kept, with 39 bases framed from the first base. For unsorted PBMC libraries, 2 million PBMCs were used after storage in RNAlater at -80 degrees C until RNA extraction. Multiple sclerosis patients were enrolled in a US clinical protocol under which disease progression was evaluated by magnetic resonance imaging. Peripheral blood was subjected to Ficoll-Hypaque density gradient centrifugation to isolate PBMCs, which were then cryopreserved in liquid nitrogen.

This receptor chain uses TRBV9 and TRBJ1-1, with no D gene named confidently. Sequenced input: PBMCs. The origin of this receptor is a middle-aged woman with multiple sclerosis. The DNA sequence is given as TGTGCCAGCAGCGTAGCCCTGAACACTGAAGCTTTCTTT. Its translation is CASSVALNTEAFF. This CDR3, with the reference TRBV9 and TRBJ1-1 proteins standing in past its ends, gives the full variable domain DSGVTQTPKHLITATGQRVTLRCSPRSGDLSVYWYQQSLDQGLQFLIQYYNGEERAKGNILERFSAQQFPDLHSELNLSSLELGDSALYFCASSVALNTEAFFGQGTRLTVV.